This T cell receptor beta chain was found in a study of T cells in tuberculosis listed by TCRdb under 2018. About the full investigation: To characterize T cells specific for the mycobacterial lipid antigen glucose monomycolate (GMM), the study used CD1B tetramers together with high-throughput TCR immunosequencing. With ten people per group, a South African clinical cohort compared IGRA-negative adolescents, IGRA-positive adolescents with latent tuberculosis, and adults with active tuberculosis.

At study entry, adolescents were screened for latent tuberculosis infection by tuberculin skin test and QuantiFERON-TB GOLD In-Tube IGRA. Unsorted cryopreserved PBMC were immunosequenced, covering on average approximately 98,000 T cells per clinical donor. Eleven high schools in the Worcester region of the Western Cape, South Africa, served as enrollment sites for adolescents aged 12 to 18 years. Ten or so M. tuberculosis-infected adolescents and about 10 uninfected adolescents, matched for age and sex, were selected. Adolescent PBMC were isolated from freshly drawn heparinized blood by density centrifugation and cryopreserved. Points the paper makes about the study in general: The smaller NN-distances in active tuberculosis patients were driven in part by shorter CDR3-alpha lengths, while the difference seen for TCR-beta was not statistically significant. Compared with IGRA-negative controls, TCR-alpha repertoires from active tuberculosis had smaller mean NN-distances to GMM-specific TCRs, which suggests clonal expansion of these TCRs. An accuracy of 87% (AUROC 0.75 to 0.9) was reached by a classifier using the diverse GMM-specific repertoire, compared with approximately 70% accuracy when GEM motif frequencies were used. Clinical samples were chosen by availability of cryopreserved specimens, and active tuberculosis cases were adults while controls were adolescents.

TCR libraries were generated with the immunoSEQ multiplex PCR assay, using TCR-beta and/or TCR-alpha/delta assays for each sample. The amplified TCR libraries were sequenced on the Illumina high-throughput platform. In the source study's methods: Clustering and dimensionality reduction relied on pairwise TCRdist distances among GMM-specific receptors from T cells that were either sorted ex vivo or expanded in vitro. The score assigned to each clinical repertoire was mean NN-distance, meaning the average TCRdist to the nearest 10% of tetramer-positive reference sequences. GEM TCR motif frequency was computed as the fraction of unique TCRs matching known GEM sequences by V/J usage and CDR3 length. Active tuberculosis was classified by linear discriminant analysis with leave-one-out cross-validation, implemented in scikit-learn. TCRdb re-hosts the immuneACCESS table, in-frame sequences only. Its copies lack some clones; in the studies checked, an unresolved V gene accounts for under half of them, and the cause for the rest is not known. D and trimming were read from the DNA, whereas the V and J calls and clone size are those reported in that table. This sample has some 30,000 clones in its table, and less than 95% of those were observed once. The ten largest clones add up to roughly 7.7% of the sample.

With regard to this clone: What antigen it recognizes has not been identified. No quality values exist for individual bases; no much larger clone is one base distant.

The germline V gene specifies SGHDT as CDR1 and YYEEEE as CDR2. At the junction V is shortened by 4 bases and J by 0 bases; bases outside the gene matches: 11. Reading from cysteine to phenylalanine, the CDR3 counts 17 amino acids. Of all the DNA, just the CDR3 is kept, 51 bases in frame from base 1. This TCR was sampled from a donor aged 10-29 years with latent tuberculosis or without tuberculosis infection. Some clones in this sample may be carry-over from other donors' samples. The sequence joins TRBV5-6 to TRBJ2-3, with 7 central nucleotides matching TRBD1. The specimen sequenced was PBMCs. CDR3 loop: CASSPSPTGVSTDTQYF. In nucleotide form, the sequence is TGTGCCAGCAGCCCTTCACCTACAGGGGTAAGCACAGATACGCAGTATTTT.